The 8 T cell receptor beta chains reported below all come from one sample, sequenced in a study of spatial heterogeneity in lung cancer. This sample's time point: blood at routine non-recurrence follow-up after resection. TCRdb re-analysed the 5' RACE reads in MiXCR, keeping a single row per CDR3 protein. Of around 70,000 distinct CDR3 sequences in the sample, less than 9.5% were seen once. The input for sequencing was PBMCs, taken at follow-up. These receptors were taken from a female donor with early-stage non-small cell lung cancer.

V and J are TRBV7-9 and TRBJ2-2, with D uncertain. V was clipped by 5 bases and J by 1 base, with 8 bases between them. Germline assignment: CDR1 SEHNR and CDR2 FQNEAQ (reference sequence). The CDR3 extends over 14 amino acids. The CDR3 region is CASSQAGNTGELFF. For the CDR3, the DNA is TGTGCCAGCAGCCAGGCAGGGAACACCGGGGAGCTGTTTTTT.

This clonotype has only a few counts. The rearrangement uses TRBV28 and TRBJ2-3; D not certain. Per the germline V gene, CDR1 is MDHEN and CDR2 is SYDVKM. Trimming pared 6 bases from V and 2 bases from J, leaving 15 bases between. The CDR3 length is 15 residues. The CDR3 is CASSPPFSPTDTQYF. DNA for the CDR3: TGTGCCAGCAGCCCCCCGTTCAGCCCCACAGATACGCAGTATTTT. Looking up the rest from reference TRBV28 and TRBJ2-3 gives the full variable domain: DVKVTQSSRYLVKRTGEKVFLECVQDMDHENMFWYRQDPGLGLRLIYFSYDVKMKEKGDIPEGYSVSREKKERFSLILESASTNQTSMYLCASSPPFSPTDTQYFGPGTRLTVL.

Many counts were recorded for this clonotype. V usage is TRBV20-1 and J usage is TRBJ1-1; D ambiguous. V was cut by 2 bases and J by 4 bases, with 11 bases left in between. The CDR3 totals 13 residues. The germline gives CDR1 DFQATT, CDR2 SNEGSKA (reference sequence). The CDR3 region is CSARRATGTEAFF. In DNA, the CDR3 is TGCAGTGCTAGAAGGGCAACGGGCACTGAAGCTTTCTTT.

This clonotype was detected ten times or more. The chain recombines TRBV7-2 with TRBJ2-1; D unresolved. Germline V lookup: CDR1 SGHTA, CDR2 FQGNSA. The CDR3 sequence is 12 residues long. Between the trimmed V and J ends, which lost 5 bases and 0 bases, there was a span of 2 bases. The CDR3 bases are TGTGCCAGCAGCGTCTCCTACAATGAGCAGTTCTTC. Its translation is CASSVSYNEQFF.

Ten or more counts support this clonotype. This rearrangement joins TRBV5-6 to TRBJ1-1; a possible D gene is TRBD1 (5 bases). Trimming pared 0 bases from V and 1 base from J, leaving 7 bases between. CDR1 and CDR2 from the germline V gene are SGHDT and YYEEEE. The CDR3 is 14 amino acids. The CDR3: CASSLGQSNTEAFF. CDR3 nucleotides: TGTGCCAGCAGCTTGGGACAGTCGAACACTGAAGCTTTCTTT.

This clonotype appeared many times. The genes are TRBV10-3 and TRBJ1-5; TRBD1 matches 8 bases. J gave up 4 bases and V 10 bases, and 6 bases lay outside the gene matches. Germline V lookup: CDR1 ENHRY, CDR2 SYGVKD. The CDR3 extends over 13 amino acids. CDR3 nucleotides: TGTGCCACCGGACAGGGTTTGAATCAGCCCCAGCATTTT. Protein sequence: CATGQGLNQPQHF.

This clonotype was counted at least ten times. V usage is TRBV7-3 and J usage is TRBJ2-3, with D uncertain. Trimming removed 1 base at V and 2 bases at J, with 4 bases between. Germline CDR1 is SGHTA and CDR2 is FQGTGA. The CDR3 spans 13 residues. The CDR3 bases are TGTGCCAGCAGCTTAATATTCACAGATACGCAGTATTTT. It translates to CASSLIFTDTQYF.

The chain is built from TRBV5-4 and TRBJ1-4; D gene ambiguous. From germline, CDR1 is SGHNT and CDR2 YYREEE (reference sequence). This CDR3 region has 13 residues. The V and J ends lost 7 bases and 7 bases respectively, with 14 bases between them. The CDR3 spells CASQKSQGEKLFF. CDR3 DNA sequence: TGTGCCAGCCAGAAGTCCCAAGGTGAAAAACTGTTTTTT.